These 17 T cell receptor beta chains share one sample of origin, sequenced in a study of T cell responses to AZD1222 COVID-19 vaccine. The assay was immunoSEQ multiplex PCR, and TCRdb's table has in-frame clones only and misses some. The table shows 80,000 to 100,000 clones, with roughly nine tenths occurring only once. Sequencing was performed on peripheral blood, taken 28 days after the second AZD1222 dose. The receptor set was obtained from an adult who received the AZD1222 COVID-19 vaccine.

V and J are TRBV7-8 and TRBJ1-4, with D perhaps matching TRBD1 (5 bases). Germline values: CDR1 SGHVS, CDR2 FQNEAQ. V gave up 5 bases and J gave up 0 bases, with 13 bases separating them. The CDR3 runs to 16 residues. The CDR3 protein is CASSQLGGATNEKLFF. The CDR3 DNA reads TGTGCCAGCAGCCAGCTGGGGGGTGCAACTAATGAAAAACTGTTTTTT. The full variable domain, completed using reference TRBV7-8 and TRBJ1-4, is GAGVSQSPRYKVAKRGQDVALRCDPISGHVSLFWYQQALGQGPEFLTYFQNEAQLDKSGLPSDRFFAERPEGSVSTLKIQRTQQEDSAVYLCASSQLGGATNEKLFFGSGTQLSVL.

V gene TRBV7-2 combines with J gene TRBJ1-1; D is ambiguous. Trimming took 3 bases from V and 4 from J, leaving 6 bases between them. This CDR3 has 12 amino acids. The germline V gene encodes CDR1 SGHTA and CDR2 FQGNSA. CDR3 coding DNA: TGTGCCAGCAGCTTGAGAGTCACTGAAGCTTTCTTT. Amino acid sequence: CASSLRVTEAFF.

This clone is a singleton in its sample. The rearrangement joins TRBV30 to TRBJ1-2; D is unclear. This CDR3 region has 13 residues. From germline, CDR1 is GTSNPN and CDR2 SVGIG (reference sequence). Trimming took off 4 bases at V and 0 bases at J, with 9 bases between the two ends. The CDR3 nucleotides read TGTGCCTGGAACGGTCCAGCTAACTATGGCTACACCTTC. Its translation is CAWNGPANYGYTF.

The CDR3 spells CASSEARGRRPQHF. The DNA for the CDR3 is TGTGCCAGCAGTGAAGCCCGGGGTCGAAGGCCCCAGCATTTT. The chain combines TRBV6-1 with TRBJ1-5, with unresolved D. V was cut by 0 bases and J by 9 bases, with 12 bases left in between. The CDR3 is made up of 14 amino acids. Germline values: CDR1 MNHNS, CDR2 SASEGT.

The V and J genes are TRBV3-1 (or the pseudogene TRBV3-2) and TRBJ1-6, with 10 bases that match TRBD1. Germline-derived CDR1 and CDR2 are LGHDT and YNNKEL (reference sequence). This CDR3 spans 20 amino acids. V trimming: 4 bases; J trimming: 0 bases; junction bases outside the gene matches: 12. In nucleotides, the CDR3 is TGTGCCAGCAGCCCGCAACCGGGACAGGGGCCGAACTCCTATAATTCACCCCTCCACTTT. Its translation: CASSPQPGQGPNSYNSPLHF.

V and J are TRBV4-1 and TRBJ1-5, with unresolved D. Germline CDR1 MGHRA, CDR2 YSYEKL. There are 13 residues in the CDR3. Trimming left V 1 base short and J 6 bases short, with 7 bases between. The CDR3 loop reads CASSQVGIQPQHF. CDR3 bases: TGCGCCAGCAGCCAAGTGGGGATTCAGCCCCAGCATTTT.

The chain recombines TRBV5-3 with TRBJ1-4; a possible D gene is TRBD1 (5 bases). TRBV5-3 is an open reading frame whose function is uncertain. Trimming removed 3 bases from V and 8 bases from J, with 17 bases in between. This CDR3 comprises 15 residues. The CDR3 DNA sequence: TGTGCCAGAAGCTGGAACAGGCCCCCTTGGGAAAAACTGTTTTTT. Translation: CARSWNRPPWEKLFF.

The chain has TRBV6-5 and TRBJ2-1; D possibly corresponds to TRBD2 (6 bases). V lost 2 bases and J lost 4, with 15 bases in between. The length of the CDR3 is 16 residues. Germline CDR1 and CDR2: MNHEY and SVGAGI. As DNA, the CDR3 is TGTGCCAGCAGTTACCGTGTCGTCGGGGGATACAATGAGCAGTTCTTC. Protein: CASSYRVVGGYNEQFF.

The V and J genes are TRBV5-6 and TRBJ2-2, with TRBD2 matching 10 bases. The germline V gene has CDR1 SGHDT and CDR2 YYEEEE. This CDR3 region has 16 residues. V lost 4 bases, J lost 1 base, and 4 bases stayed unmatched. CDR3 bases: TGTGCCAGCAGCGTCCTAGCGGGGGTGAACACCGGGGAGCTGTTTTTT. Amino acids: CASSVLAGVNTGELFF. Supplemented by reference TRBV5-6 and TRBJ2-2, the full variable domain reads DAGVTQSPTHLIKTRGQQVTLRCSPKSGHDTVSWYQQALGQGPQFIFQYYEEEERQRGNFPDRFSGHQFPNYSSELNVNALLLGDSALYLCASSVLAGVNTGELFFGEGSRLTVL.

The CDR3 DNA sequence: TGTGCCAGTAGTATCTTCCCAGGGACTCTCATTTATGGCTACACCTTC. Translating it yields CASSIFPGTLIYGYTF. The gene calls are TRBV19 and TRBJ1-2; D is perhaps TRBD1 (5 bases). The CDR3 spans 16 residues. V gave up 3 bases and J gave up 5 bases, with 19 bases separating them. Germline V gene sequence: CDR1 LNHDA, CDR2 SQIVND (reference sequence). Supplemented by reference TRBV19 and TRBJ1-2, the full variable domain reads DGGITQSPKYLFRKEGQNVTLSCEQNLNHDAMYWYRQDPGQGLRLIYYSQIVNDFQKGDIAEGYSVSREKKESFPLTVTSAQKNPTAFYLCASSIFPGTLIYGYTFGSGTRLTVV.

This clone was seen only once. The V call is TRBV5-1, the J call TRBJ2-7; D possibly matches TRBD1 or TRBD2 (5 bases each). This CDR3 comprises 15 residues. Germline CDR1 is SGHRS and CDR2 is YFSETQ. Trimming shortened V by 1 base and J by 0 bases, and 11 bases separated the two germline ends. CDR3 residues: CASSLSWGSSYEQYF. As DNA, the CDR3 is TGCGCCAGCAGCTTGTCGTGGGGGAGCTCCTACGAGCAGTACTTC.

A word on this clone: One end of the junction does not line up with germline, which may come from a read error. This chain joins TRBV6-5 and TRBJ2-3, with 9 bases identical to TRBD1. Germline CDR1 reads MNHEY; CDR2 reads SVGAGI. The CDR3 is 15 residues long. CDR3 in amino acids: CASSQIGQGSDTQYF. The CDR3 DNA reads as TGTGCCAGCAGTCAAATTGGACAGGGGTCAGACACGCAGTATTTT.

V usage is TRBV20-1 and J usage is TRBJ1-2; D is ambiguous. This CDR3 has 11 amino acids. Germline loops: CDR1 DFQATT, CDR2 SNEGSKA (reference sequence). The V end lost 3 bases, the J end lost 3 bases, and 5 bases lay between the germline ends. CDR3 DNA sequence: TGCAGTGCTAGTCGGGACTATGGCTACACCTTC. Its translation: CSASRDYGYTF.

The V call is TRBV12-3 or TRBV12-4, the J call TRBJ2-7; D perhaps matches TRBD2 (5 bases). The CDR3 consists of 13 residues. The ends were cut back, 6 bases at V and 6 bases at J, with 15 bases in the middle. The CDR3 DNA reads as TGTGCCAGCAGCGGGCGGGCGGATGGCGAGCAGTACTTC. It encodes CASSGRADGEQYF.

The chain couples TRBV5-1 to TRBJ2-3; possible D gene TRBD1, 6 bases. CDR3 size: 15 residues. V was shortened by 2 bases and J by 4 bases, with 14 bases between the two germline ends. CDR1 SGHRS and CDR2 YFSETQ come from the germline V gene. The CDR3 nucleotides read TGCGCCAGCAGCTTTGAACAGGGAGTCGCAGATACGCAGTATTTT. This sequence encodes CASSFEQGVADTQYF.

This sequence joins TRBV19 and TRBJ1-5; D remains ambiguous. Germline V gene lookup returns CDR1 LNHDA and CDR2 SQIVND (reference sequence). The V end lost 1 base, the J end lost 2 bases, and 3 bases lay between the germline ends. This CDR3 spans 13 amino acids. In nucleotides, the CDR3 is TGTGCCAGTAGTATAGGGCGCAATCAGCCCCAGCATTTT. Protein sequence: CASSIGRNQPQHF.

This clone appeared once. This chain joins TRBV29-1 and TRBJ1-2; no definite D call. The CDR3 spans 12 residues. Germline V lookup: CDR1 SQVTM, CDR2 ANQGSEA. Trimming left V 2 bases short and J 7 bases short, with 11 bases between. The CDR3 DNA reads TGCAGCGTTGAAATACGGCCTTTTGGCTACACCTTC. It specifies CSVEIRPFGYTF.